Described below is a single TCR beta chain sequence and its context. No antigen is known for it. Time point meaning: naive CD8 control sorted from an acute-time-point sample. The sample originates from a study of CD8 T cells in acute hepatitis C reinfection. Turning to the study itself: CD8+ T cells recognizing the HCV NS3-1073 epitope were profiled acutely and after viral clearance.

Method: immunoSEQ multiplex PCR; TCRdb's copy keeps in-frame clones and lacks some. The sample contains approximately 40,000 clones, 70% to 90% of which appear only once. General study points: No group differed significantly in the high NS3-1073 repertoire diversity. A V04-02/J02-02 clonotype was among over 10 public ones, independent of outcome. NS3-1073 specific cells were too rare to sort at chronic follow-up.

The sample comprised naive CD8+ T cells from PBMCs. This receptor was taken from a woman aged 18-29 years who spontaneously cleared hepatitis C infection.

CDR3 coding DNA: TGTGCCAGCAGCGTAGCCCGCGGGAGCACAGATACGCAGTATTTT. Translating gives CASSVARGSTDTQYF. The rearrangement links TRBV9 to TRBJ2-3, with D perhaps matching TRBD2 (5 bases). The CDR3 covers 15 residues. CDR1 is SGDLS and CDR2 is YYNGEE in the germline V gene. The V end was cut by 0 bases, the J end by 0 bases, with 8 bases between. Full variable domain (rest looked up from reference TRBV9 and TRBJ2-3): DSGVTQTPKHLITATGQRVTLRCSPRSGDLSVYWYQQSLDQGLQFLIQYYNGEERAKGNILERFSAQQFPDLHSELNLSSLELGDSALYFCASSVARGSTDTQYFGPGTRLTVL.